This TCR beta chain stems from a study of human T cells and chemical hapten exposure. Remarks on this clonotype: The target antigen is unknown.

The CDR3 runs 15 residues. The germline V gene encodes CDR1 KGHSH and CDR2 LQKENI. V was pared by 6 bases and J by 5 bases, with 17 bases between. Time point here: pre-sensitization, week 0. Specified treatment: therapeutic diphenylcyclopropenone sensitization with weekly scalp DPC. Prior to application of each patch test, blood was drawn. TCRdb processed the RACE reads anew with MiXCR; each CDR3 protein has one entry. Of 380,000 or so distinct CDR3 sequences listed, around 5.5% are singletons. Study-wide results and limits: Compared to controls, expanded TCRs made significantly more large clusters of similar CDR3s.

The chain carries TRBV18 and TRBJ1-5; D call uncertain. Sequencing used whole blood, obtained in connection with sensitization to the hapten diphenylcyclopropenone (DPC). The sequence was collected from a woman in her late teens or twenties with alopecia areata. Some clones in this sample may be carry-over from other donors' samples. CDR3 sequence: CASSATNERHQPQHF. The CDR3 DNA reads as TGTGCCAGCTCTGCTACCAACGAGCGCCATCAGCCCCAGCATTTT.